The clone carrying this TCR beta chain was picked up one time. Its specificity is unknown. V was trimmed by 3 bases and J by 2 bases, leaving 13 bases between them. The CDR3 covers 15 residues. In germline, CDR1 is SGHVS, CDR2 FNYEAQ. The sample is drawn from a study of shared clonotypes between healthy human individuals. Study background: Per donor, three plates held CD4 naive cells, three held CD4 memory, two held CD8 naive and one held CD8 memory. Findings of the study overall: A limitation of the genetic and exposure-history diversity represented arose from few donors. Some clonotypes were shared by all four sorted-subset donors, while others were not shared. The non-shared ones had lower generation probabilities than the shared ones.

The naive CD8 fraction comprised CD45RO-negative cells positively selected for CCR7 and excluded terminally differentiated effector memory CD45RA+ cells. As handled by the study authors: From ImmunoSEQ came sequences covering only the junction and carrying no quality scores, so filtering differed. TCRdb's copy holds only in-frame clones and misses some; the assay was immunoSEQ multiplex PCR. V and J calls and clone size are those listed in that table; D and trimming were worked out from the DNA. This table holds around 1.9 million clones, 90% to 95% found once. The specimen sequenced was naive CD8+ T cells from PBMCs. This rearrangement joins TRBV7-6 to TRBJ2-5; the D is unclear. The clonotype was recovered from a man aged 18 to 30 in good health. Some clones in this sample may be carry-over from other donors' samples. CDR3: CASSFDYGSQETQYF. CDR3 coding DNA: TGTGCCAGCAGCTTTGATTATGGAAGTCAAGAGACCCAGTACTTC.